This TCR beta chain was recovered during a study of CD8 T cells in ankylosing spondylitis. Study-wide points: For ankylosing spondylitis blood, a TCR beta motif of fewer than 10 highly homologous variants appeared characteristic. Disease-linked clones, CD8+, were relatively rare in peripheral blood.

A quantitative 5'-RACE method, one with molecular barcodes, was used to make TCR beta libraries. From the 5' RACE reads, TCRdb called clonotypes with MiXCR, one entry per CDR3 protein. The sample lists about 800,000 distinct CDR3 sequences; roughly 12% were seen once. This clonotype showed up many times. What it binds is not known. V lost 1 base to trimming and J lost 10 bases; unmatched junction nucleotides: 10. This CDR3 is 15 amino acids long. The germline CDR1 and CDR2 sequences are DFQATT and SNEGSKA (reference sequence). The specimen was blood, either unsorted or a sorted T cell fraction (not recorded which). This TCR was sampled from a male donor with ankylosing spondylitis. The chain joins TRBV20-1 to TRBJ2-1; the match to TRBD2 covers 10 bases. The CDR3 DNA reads TGCAGTGCTAGAGGGGGACCGGGACTAGCGACAGAGCAGTTCTTC. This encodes CSARGGPGLATEQFF.